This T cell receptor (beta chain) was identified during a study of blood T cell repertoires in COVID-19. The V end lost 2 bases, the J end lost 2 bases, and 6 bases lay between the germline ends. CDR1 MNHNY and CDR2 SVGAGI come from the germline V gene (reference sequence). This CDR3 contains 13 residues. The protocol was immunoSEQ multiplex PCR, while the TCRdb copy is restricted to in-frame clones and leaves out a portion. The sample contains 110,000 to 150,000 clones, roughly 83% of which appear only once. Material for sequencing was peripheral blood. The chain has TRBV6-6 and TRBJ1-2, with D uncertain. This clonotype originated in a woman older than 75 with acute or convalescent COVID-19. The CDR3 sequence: CASSYVRNYGYTF. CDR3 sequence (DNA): TGTGCCAGCAGTTACGTCAGAAACTATGGCTACACCTTC.